This is a list of T cell receptor beta chains from one sample in a study of blood T cell repertoires in COVID-19. Libraries were prepared by immunoSEQ multiplex PCR; TCRdb keeps only in-frame clonotypes and omits some of them. Found here are about 430,000 clones, approximately 91% of them singletons; the top ten hold 1.2% to 1.5%. The specimen sequenced was PBMCs or T cells enriched from blood (not recorded which). These receptor sequences come from a woman between 18 and 29 years old who had been exposed to COVID-19. Each CDR3 is given with its conserved first and last residue. D genes are given only for firm matches. Not all rows give a size; the values are once, few, many and, for expanded clones, a class.

DNA: TGTGCCAGCCTAAATTCACCCCTCCACTTT; CDR3: CASLNSPLHF; size: once; J: TRBJ1-6; D: -; V: TRBV28
DNA: TGTGCCACCAGTGATAGGACATCCTCCTACAATGAGCAGTTCTTC; CDR3: CATSDRTSSYNEQFF; size: -; J: TRBJ2-1; D: -; V: TRBV24-1
DNA: TGTGCCAGCAGCACGACAGGGGGCGTCGCAGATACGCAGTATTTT; CDR3: CASSTTGGVADTQYF; size: -; J: TRBJ2-3; D: TRBD1; V: TRBV7-6
DNA: TGTGCCAGCAGTGTCGAGCACTCTGGCACTGAAGCTTTCTTT; CDR3: CASSVEHSGTEAFF; size: -; J: TRBJ1-1; D: -; V: TRBV2
DNA: TGTGCCAGCAGTTTTGTGGGGCGGTACACCGGGGAGCTGTTTTTT; CDR3: CASSFVGRYTGELFF; size: -; J: TRBJ2-2; D: -; V: TRBV27
DNA: TGTGCCACCAGTGATTCCAAATTCCGGGACACGGGGCGGCCAGATACGCAGTATTTT; CDR3: CATSDSKFRDTGRPDTQYF; size: -; J: TRBJ2-3; D: -; V: TRBV24-1
DNA: TGTGCCAGCAGCCAAGTTCCCTCGACAGGCTCCTACGAGCAGTACTTC; CDR3: CASSQVPSTGSYEQYF; size: -; J: TRBJ2-7; D: -; V: TRBV14
DNA: TGTGCCAGCAGTTCCCTCGGACAGAGGGATGGCTACACCTTC; CDR3: CASSSLGQRDGYTF; size: -; J: TRBJ1-2; D: -; V: TRBV6-5
DNA: TGTGCCAGCAGTTATAGTCACAGAACTAACTATGGCTACACCTTC; CDR3: CASSYSHRTNYGYTF; size: -; J: TRBJ1-2; D: -; V: TRBV6-5
DNA: TGTGCCAGCAGCTGGGGGAGGGTAGACACTGAAGCTTTCTTT; CDR3: CASSWGRVDTEAFF; size: -; J: TRBJ1-1; D: -; V: TRBV7-2
DNA: TGTGCCAGCAGCGTAGTCGGCGGGGAGCAGTTCTTC; CDR3: CASSVVGGEQFF; size: -; J: TRBJ2-1; D: -; V: TRBV9
DNA: TGTGCCAGCAGTTACGGGAGCTATGGCTACACCTTC; CDR3: CASSYGSYGYTF; size: -; J: TRBJ1-2; D: -; V: TRBV6-5
DNA: TGTGCCAGCAGTTTATCGCCCAGGACAGGAGGGGTAGCCCTCCACTTT; CDR3: CASSLSPRTGGVALHF; size: few; J: TRBJ1-6; D: TRBD1; V: TRBV27
DNA: TGTGCCAGCAGGCAGGGGTTAAGCTCCTACAATGAGCAGTTCTTC; CDR3: CASRQGLSSYNEQFF; size: -; J: TRBJ2-1; D: -; V: TRBV27
DNA: TGTGCCAGCGTTAGACGACAGGGTAACACCGGGGAGCTGTTTTTT; CDR3: CASVRRQGNTGELFF; size: -; J: TRBJ2-2; D: TRBD1; V: TRBV28
DNA: TGTGCCAGCAGTCGCATCTCAGAGCGGAGCACTGAAGCTTTCTTT; CDR3: CASSRISERSTEAFF; size: -; J: TRBJ1-1; D: -; V: TRBV14
DNA: TGCGCCAGCAGCCAAGATAGCGGGGGGGCTTACAATGAGCAGTTCTTC; CDR3: CASSQDSGGAYNEQFF; size: -; J: TRBJ2-1; D: TRBD2; V: TRBV4-3
DNA: TGTGCCAGTACGAGCGGAAATCAGCCCCAGCATTTT; CDR3: CASTSGNQPQHF; size: -; J: TRBJ1-5; D: -; V: TRBV19
DNA: TGTGCCAGCTCACCAGGAAAGGGGCTAGCGGGGTTTACAGATACGCAGTATTTT; CDR3: CASSPGKGLAGFTDTQYF; size: -; J: TRBJ2-3; D: TRBD2; V: TRBV18
DNA: TGTGCCAGTCAATGGGAGTCTCGGTCACCCCTCCACTTT; CDR3: CASQWESRSPLHF; size: few; J: TRBJ1-6; D: -; V: TRBV12-3/TRBV12-4
DNA: TGTGCCAGCAGCTCCCAACAGGGGGGCCCCTACGAGCAGTACTTC; CDR3: CASSSQQGGPYEQYF; size: -; J: TRBJ2-7; D: TRBD1; V: TRBV7-2
DNA: TGTGCCAGCAGCTTGGGGGCCGGAAACGAGCAGTACTTC; CDR3: CASSLGAGNEQYF; size: -; J: TRBJ2-7; D: -; V: TRBV5-4
DNA: TGCGCCAGCAGCCCGGAACCCCGAAAACTAGCGGGAAACACCGGGGAGCTGTTTTTT; CDR3: CASSPEPRKLAGNTGELFF; size: -; J: TRBJ2-2; D: TRBD2; V: TRBV4-1
DNA: TGTGCCAGCAGCTTTACAGGGTTCAATCAGCCCCAGCATTTT; CDR3: CASSFTGFNQPQHF; size: -; J: TRBJ1-5; D: -; V: TRBV27
DNA: TGTGCCTGGGGGGGCGAGAAGAGGCCCCAGCATTTT; CDR3: CAWGGEKRPQHF; size: -; J: TRBJ1-5; D: -; V: TRBV30
DNA: TGCAGCGTTGAGGGGGGAAATGAGCAGTTCTTC; CDR3: CSVEGGNEQFF; size: -; J: TRBJ2-1; D: -; V: TRBV29-1
DNA: TGCGCCAGCAGCCAGCCGGGACAGTCTCTCGATGGCTACACCTTC; CDR3: CASSQPGQSLDGYTF; size: -; J: TRBJ1-2; D: TRBD1; V: TRBV4-3
DNA: TGTGCCAGCTCACCCCAAAACTTCCCTACGTACGAGCAGTACTTC; CDR3: CASSPQNFPTYEQYF; size: -; J: TRBJ2-7; D: -; V: TRBV18
DNA: TGTGCCAGCAGCCCCCTAGTAGGGGATTCCGAGCAGTACTTC; CDR3: CASSPLVGDSEQYF; size: -; J: TRBJ2-7; D: -; V: TRBV3-1/TRBV3-2
DNA: TGTGCCAGCAGCCCCCTCTGGGTCTGCGCAGGTGGCTACACCTTC; CDR3: CASSPLWVCAGGYTF; size: -; J: TRBJ1-2; D: -; V: TRBV4-2
DNA: TGTGCCAGCAAAACGGGCGGGTATCAGGTCGAGCAGTACTTC; CDR3: CASKTGGYQVEQYF; size: -; J: TRBJ2-7; D: -; V: TRBV28
DNA: TGTGCCAGTAGTACTACTGGCAGGGGGCGTAGTTCACCCCTCCACTTT; CDR3: CASSTTGRGRSSPLHF; size: -; J: TRBJ1-6; D: TRBD1; V: TRBV19
DNA: TGCGCCAGCAGTCAAACAGGTTCTGAAGCTTTCTTT; CDR3: CASSQTGSEAFF; size: -; J: TRBJ1-1; D: -; V: TRBV23-1
DNA: TGTGCCAGTAGTAAGGCAGGGCTACGTGGGCAGTACTTC; CDR3: CASSKAGLRGQYF; size: -; J: TRBJ2-7; D: -; V: TRBV19
DNA: TGTGCCAGCAGCTGGGCAGTCTATGGCTACACCTTC; CDR3: CASSWAVYGYTF; size: -; J: TRBJ1-2; D: -; V: TRBV5-5
DNA: TGTGCCAGCAGGGTCGTTGGAGGGCAAGAGACCCAGTACTTC; CDR3: CASRVVGGQETQYF; size: -; J: TRBJ2-5; D: -; V: TRBV27
DNA: TGTGCCAGCAGTTTCGGGCAGGGCAGAGTGACCCAGTACTTC; CDR3: CASSFGQGRVTQYF; size: -; J: TRBJ2-5; D: -; V: TRBV28
DNA: TGTGCCAGCAGCCAAGACCCAGGGGGCGTCTATGGCTACACCTTC; CDR3: CASSQDPGGVYGYTF; size: -; J: TRBJ1-2; D: TRBD1; V: TRBV14
DNA: TGTGCCTGGAGAGACAGGGTTTCACTTAATTCACCCCTCCACTTT; CDR3: CAWRDRVSLNSPLHF; size: -; J: TRBJ1-6; D: TRBD1; V: TRBV30
DNA: TGTGCCAGCAGGGCAGGGGGCTCAGAGACCCAGTACTTC; CDR3: CASRAGGSETQYF; size: -; J: TRBJ2-5; D: TRBD1; V: TRBV6-6
DNA: TGTGCCTGGAGTGCCGCCGAATTCCAGGGGGATCGTTATGGCTACACCTTC; CDR3: CAWSAAEFQGDRYGYTF; size: few; J: TRBJ1-2; D: TRBD1; V: TRBV30